These T cell receptor beta chains were read from a single sample in a study of CD8+ T cells in alopecia areata. Generated by immunoSEQ multiplex PCR, the TCRdb table keeps only in-frame clones and is missing some. The data contain about 120,000 clones, more than 40% of them seen just once; the ten biggest clones take up 0.46%. Sequencing was performed on CD4+ T cells sorted from blood, taken at week 4, from a patient treated with tofacitinib. The receptors come from a human donor with alopecia areata. The CDR3 runs from the conserved cysteine through the conserved F or W. Fields, in order: J gene, V gene, D gene, clone size, CDR3 DNA, CDR3 protein. D genes are given only for firm matches. For some rows the clone size is stated as once, few or many, or as a class when expanded; others skip it.

TRBJ2-7 TRBV6-5 TRBD1 . TGTGCCAGCAGACCGGGACAGGGAGTCTACGAGCAGTACTTC CASRPGQGVYEQYF
TRBJ2-3 TRBV29-1 TRBD1 . TGCAGCGTTCCTTTCGGACAGGGTCTAGGAGATACGCAGTATTTT CSVPFGQGLGDTQYF
TRBJ2-3 TRBV29-1 . few TGCAGCGTTGACGGGGACTTCCCTCGCACAGATACGCAGTATTTT CSVDGDFPRTDTQYF
TRBJ1-1 TRBV11-2 . . TGTGCCAGCAGCTACGAGAGGGGGAACACTGAAGCTTTCTTT CASSYERGNTEAFF
TRBJ2-7 TRBV15 . . TGTGCCACCAGCAGAGAAGACGGGTGGCAGGGAATAGGGGAGCAGTACTTC CATSREDGWQGIGEQYF
TRBJ2-2 TRBV9 TRBD2 few TGTGCCAGCAGTCGAGGACTAGCGGGAGTTATCAACGGGGAGCTGTTTTTT CASSRGLAGVINGELFF
TRBJ2-1 TRBV27 TRBD2 . TGTGCCAGCAGTCCCCGACTAGCGGCCTACAATGAGCAGTTCTTC CASSPRLAAYNEQFF
TRBJ2-5 TRBV14 TRBD2 . TGTGCCAGCAGCCAACCCCGGGAGGGTTACCAAGAGACCCAGTACTTC CASSQPREGYQETQYF
TRBJ2-7 TRBV7-7 . . TGTGCTAGCAGCTTCAGCGACGGAGACTCCTACGAGCAGTACTTC CASSFSDGDSYEQYF
TRBJ2-5 TRBV29-1 TRBD1 . TGCAGCGTTGAAGGCAGGGGGCAAGAGACCCAGTACTTC CSVEGRGQETQYF
TRBJ2-7 TRBV2 . . TGTGCCAGCAGTGAAGAGTCAGGTCAACGGGTGCAGTACTTC CASSEESGQRVQYF